The T cell receptor beta chain under discussion was sequenced for a study of blood T cell repertoires in COVID-19. As for the study in general: COVID-19 samples collected from the United States, Italy and Spain covered acute and convalescent phases. Nucleic acid was either cDNA or gDNA, and it came from T cells, B-cell-depleted T cells, or PBMCs.

Under the authors' procedure: By means of reference gene primer amplification, nucleated cell counts were estimated. Here immunoSEQ multiplex PCR was the method, and the copy in TCRdb shows in-frame clones only, minus some. The D gene and trimming were derived from the DNA, and the V and J assignments and clone size from that table. The data contain roughly 55,000 clones, 83% of them singletons. Germline CDR1 and CDR2: LGHDT and YNNKEL (reference sequence). The junction had 21 bases not matched to a gene; V was cut back by 4 bases and J by 1 base. The CDR3 has 20 amino acids. The TCR sequence derives from a woman aged 55-70 years with acute or convalescent COVID-19. The chain uses TRBV3-1 (or the pseudogene TRBV3-2) and TRBJ2-7; 8 bases are a match to TRBD2. Source material: peripheral blood. CDR3 DNA: TGTGCCAGCAGCCGCCAATTAACGGGCGAACCGGGACTAGGGTCCTACGAGCAGTACTTC. It yields the protein CASSRQLTGEPGLGSYEQYF.